The 5 T cell receptor beta chains given below trace back to one sample, sequenced in a study of T cells of healthy individuals. One entry per CDR3 protein results from TCRdb running MiXCR on the 5' RACE reads. The sample contains 65,000 to 90,000 distinct CDR3 sequences, more than 4.5% of which appear only once. The receptor set was obtained from a female donor in good health.

CDR3 DNA sequence: TGTGCCAGCAACAATATCAGTCTAGGGGACAATGAGCAGTTCTTC. Protein product: CASNNISLGDNEQFF. The V call is TRBV18, the J call TRBJ2-1; the D gene is possibly TRBD1 (5 bases). CDR1 and CDR2 from the germline V gene are KGHSH and LQKENI. There are 15 residues in the CDR3. V was trimmed by 8 bases and J by 5 bases, leaving 19 bases between them.

This clonotype was picked up many times. The V call is TRBV24-1, the J call TRBJ2-3, with D hard to call. The CDR3 contains 15 residues. V lost 0 bases to trimming and J lost 1 base, with 7 bases between them. Per the germline V gene, CDR1 is KGHDR and CDR2 is SFDVKD. The CDR3 DNA follows: TGTGCCACCAGTGATTTGGGAGCCGGCACAGATACGCAGTATTTT. As protein: CATSDLGAGTDTQYF.

The chain joins TRBV11-2 to TRBJ2-3; D is ambiguous. Germline lookup yields CDR1 SGHAT and CDR2 FQNNGV. The CDR3 has 14 residues. The V end lost 3 bases, the J end lost 6 bases, and 13 bases lay between the germline ends. The CDR3 DNA is TGTGCCAGCAGCTTTTCATATGGTTCTGATACGCAGTATTTT. Residues: CASSFSYGSDTQYF.

There are many counts of this clonotype. The genes are TRBV6-1 and TRBJ2-4; TRBD1 matches at 8 bases. Losses at the gene ends were 1 base for V and 12 bases for J; bases not matched to a gene: 14. The CDR3 spans 16 residues. Germline assignment: CDR1 MNHNS and CDR2 SASEGT. The CDR3 coding sequence is TGTGCCAGCAGTGAAGAATTGAGGACAGGGTACACCTATCAGTACTTC. Translated: CASSEELRTGYTYQYF.

The rearrangement joins TRBV6-5 to TRBJ1-1; D uncertain. Germline V CDR1 and CDR2: MNHEY, SVGAGI. V lost 6 bases to trimming and J lost 10 bases, with 18 bases between them. The CDR3 runs 13 residues. The CDR3 DNA sequence: TGTGCCAGCAGCCGCCCCCAGTTCCGGGGAGCTTTCTTT. Amino acid sequence: CASSRPQFRGAFF.